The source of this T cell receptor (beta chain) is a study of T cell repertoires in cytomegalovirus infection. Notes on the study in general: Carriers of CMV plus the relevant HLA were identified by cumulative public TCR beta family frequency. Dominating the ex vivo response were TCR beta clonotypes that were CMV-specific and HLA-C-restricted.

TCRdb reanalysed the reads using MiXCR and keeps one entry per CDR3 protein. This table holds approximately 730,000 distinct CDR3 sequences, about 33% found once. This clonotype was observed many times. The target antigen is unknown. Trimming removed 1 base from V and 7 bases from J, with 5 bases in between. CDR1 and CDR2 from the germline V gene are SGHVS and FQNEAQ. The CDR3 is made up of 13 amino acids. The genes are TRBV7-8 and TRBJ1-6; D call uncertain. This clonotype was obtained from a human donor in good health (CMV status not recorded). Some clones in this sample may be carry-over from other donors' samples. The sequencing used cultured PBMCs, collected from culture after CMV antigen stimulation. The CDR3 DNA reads TGTGCCAGCAGCTTAGGCAGGAATTCACCCCTCCACTTT. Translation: CASSLGRNSPLHF.